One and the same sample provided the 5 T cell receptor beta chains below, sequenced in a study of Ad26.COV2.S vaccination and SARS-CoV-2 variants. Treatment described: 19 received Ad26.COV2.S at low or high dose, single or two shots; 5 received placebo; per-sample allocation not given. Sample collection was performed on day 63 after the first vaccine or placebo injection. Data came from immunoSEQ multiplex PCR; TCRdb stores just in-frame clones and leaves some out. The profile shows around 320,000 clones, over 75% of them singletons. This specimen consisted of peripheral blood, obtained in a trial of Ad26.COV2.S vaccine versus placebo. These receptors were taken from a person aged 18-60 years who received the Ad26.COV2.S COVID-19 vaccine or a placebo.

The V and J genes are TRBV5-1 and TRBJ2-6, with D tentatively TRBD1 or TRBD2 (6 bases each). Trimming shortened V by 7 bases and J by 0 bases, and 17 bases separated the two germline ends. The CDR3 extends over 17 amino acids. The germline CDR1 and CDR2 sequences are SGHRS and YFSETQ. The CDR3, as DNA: TGCGCCAGCCTGGTTGAGGGGGGAGCCTCTGGGGCCAACGTCCTGACTTTC. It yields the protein CASLVEGGASGANVLTF.

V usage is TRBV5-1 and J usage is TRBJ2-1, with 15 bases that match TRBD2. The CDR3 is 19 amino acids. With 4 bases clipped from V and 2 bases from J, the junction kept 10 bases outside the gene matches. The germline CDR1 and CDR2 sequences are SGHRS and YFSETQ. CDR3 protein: CASSPSGTSGGPTYNEQFF. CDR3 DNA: TGCGCCAGCAGCCCATCCGGGACTAGCGGGGGGCCAACCTACAATGAGCAGTTCTTC.

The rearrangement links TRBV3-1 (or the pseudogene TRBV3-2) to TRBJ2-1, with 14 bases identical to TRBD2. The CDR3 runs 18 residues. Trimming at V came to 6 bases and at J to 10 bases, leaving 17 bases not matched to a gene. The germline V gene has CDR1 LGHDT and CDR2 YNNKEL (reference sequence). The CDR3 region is CASSLGLAGDWPGVEQFF. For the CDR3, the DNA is TGTGCCAGCAGTCTGGGACTAGCGGGGGACTGGCCAGGAGTCGAGCAGTTCTTC.

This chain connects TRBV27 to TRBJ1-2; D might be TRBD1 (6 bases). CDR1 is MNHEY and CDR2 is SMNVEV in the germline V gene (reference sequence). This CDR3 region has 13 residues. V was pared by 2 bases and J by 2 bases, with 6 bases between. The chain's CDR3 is CASSLGQNYGYTF. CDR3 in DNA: TGTGCCAGCAGTTTAGGACAGAACTATGGCTACACCTTC.

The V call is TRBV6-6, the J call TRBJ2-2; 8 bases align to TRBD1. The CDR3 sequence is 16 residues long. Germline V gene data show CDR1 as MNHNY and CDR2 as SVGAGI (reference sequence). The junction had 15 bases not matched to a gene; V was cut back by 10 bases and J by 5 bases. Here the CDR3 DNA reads TGTGCCACCCCGATAGAAACCAGGGGGCATACCGGGGAGCTGTTTTTT. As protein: CATPIETRGHTGELFF.